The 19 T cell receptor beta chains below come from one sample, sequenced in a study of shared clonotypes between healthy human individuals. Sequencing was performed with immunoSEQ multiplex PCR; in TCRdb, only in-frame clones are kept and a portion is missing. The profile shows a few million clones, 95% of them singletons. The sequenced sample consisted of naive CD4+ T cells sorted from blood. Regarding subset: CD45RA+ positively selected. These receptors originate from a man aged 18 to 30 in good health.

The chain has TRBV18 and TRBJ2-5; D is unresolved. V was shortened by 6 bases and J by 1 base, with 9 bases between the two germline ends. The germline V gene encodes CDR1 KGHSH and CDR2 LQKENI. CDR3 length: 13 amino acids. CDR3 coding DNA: TGTGCCAGCTCCACGCAGGTCCAAGAGACCCAGTACTTC. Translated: CASSTQVQETQYF.

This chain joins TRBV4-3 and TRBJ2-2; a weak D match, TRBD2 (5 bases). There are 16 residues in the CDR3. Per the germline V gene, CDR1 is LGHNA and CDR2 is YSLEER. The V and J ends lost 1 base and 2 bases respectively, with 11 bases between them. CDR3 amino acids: CASSQVASRNTGELFF. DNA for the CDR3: TGCGCCAGCAGCCAAGTAGCTAGCCGAAACACCGGGGAGCTGTTTTTT.

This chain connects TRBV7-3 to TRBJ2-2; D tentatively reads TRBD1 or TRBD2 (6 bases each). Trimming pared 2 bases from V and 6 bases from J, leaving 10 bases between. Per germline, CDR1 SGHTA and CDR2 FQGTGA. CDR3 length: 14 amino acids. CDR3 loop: CASSLGGPPGELFF. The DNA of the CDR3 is TGTGCCAGCAGCTTAGGGGGGCCTCCCGGGGAGCTGTTTTTT.

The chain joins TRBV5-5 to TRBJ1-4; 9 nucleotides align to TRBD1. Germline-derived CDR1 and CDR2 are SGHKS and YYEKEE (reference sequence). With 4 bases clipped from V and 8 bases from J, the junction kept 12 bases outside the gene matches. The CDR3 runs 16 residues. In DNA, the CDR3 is TGTGCCAGCAGCACGGAGAGGGGGACAGGGAACGAAAAACTGTTTTTT. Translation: CASSTERGTGNEKLFF.

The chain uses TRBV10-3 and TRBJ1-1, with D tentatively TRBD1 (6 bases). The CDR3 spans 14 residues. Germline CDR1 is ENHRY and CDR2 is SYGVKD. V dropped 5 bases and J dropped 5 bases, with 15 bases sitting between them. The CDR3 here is CAISRGGAETEAFF. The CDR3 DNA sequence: TGTGCCATCAGTAGGGGGGGGGCCGAGACTGAAGCTTTCTTT.

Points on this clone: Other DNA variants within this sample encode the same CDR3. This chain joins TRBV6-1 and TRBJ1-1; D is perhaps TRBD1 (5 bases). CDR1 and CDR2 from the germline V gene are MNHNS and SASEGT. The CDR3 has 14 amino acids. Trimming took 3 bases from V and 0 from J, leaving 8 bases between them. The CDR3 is CASSEGPLNTEAFF. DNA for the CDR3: TGTGCCAGCAGTGAGGGACCGTTGAACACTGAAGCTTTCTTT.

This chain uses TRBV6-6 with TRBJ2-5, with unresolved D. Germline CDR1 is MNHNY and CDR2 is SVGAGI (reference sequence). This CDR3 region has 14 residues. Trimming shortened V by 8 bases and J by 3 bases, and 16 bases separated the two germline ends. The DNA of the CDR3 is TGTGCCAGCCAACCAGTCGGCCCTGAAGAGACCCAGTACTTC. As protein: CASQPVGPEETQYF.

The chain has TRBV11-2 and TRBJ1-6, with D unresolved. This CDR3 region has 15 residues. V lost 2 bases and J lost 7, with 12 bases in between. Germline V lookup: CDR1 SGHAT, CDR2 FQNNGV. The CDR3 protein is CASSLMVVRNSPLHF. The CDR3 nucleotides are TGTGCCAGCAGCTTAATGGTAGTGCGGAATTCACCCCTCCACTTT.

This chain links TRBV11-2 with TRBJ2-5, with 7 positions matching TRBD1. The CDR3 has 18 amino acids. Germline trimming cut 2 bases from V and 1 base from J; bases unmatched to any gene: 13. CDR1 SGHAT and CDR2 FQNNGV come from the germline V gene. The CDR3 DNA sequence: TGTGCCAGCAGCTTATTCTACAACGACAGGGAAAGCCAAGAGACCCAGTACTTC. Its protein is CASSLFYNDRESQETQYF.

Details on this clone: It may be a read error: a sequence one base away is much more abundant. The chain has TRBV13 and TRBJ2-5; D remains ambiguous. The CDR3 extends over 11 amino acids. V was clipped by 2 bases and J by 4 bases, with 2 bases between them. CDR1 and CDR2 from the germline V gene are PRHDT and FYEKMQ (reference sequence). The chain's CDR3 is CASSLRETQYF. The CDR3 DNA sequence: TGTGCCAGCAGCTTACGAGAGACCCAGTACTTC. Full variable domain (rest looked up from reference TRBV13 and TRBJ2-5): AAGVIQSPRHLIKEKRETATLKCYPIPRHDTVYWYQQGPGQDPQFLISFYEKMQSDKGSIPDRFSAQQFSDYHSELNMSSLELGDSALYFCASSLRETQYFGPGTRLLVL.

The CDR3, as DNA: TGTGCCAGCAGCGTCCACATGAGGGCTGGCTACACCTTC. Amino acid sequence: CASSVHMRAGYTF. V is TRBV9 and J is TRBJ1-2; D remains ambiguous. This CDR3 is 13 amino acids long. V was shortened by 2 bases and J by 7 bases, with 12 bases between the two germline ends. The germline gives CDR1 SGDLS, CDR2 YYNGEE.

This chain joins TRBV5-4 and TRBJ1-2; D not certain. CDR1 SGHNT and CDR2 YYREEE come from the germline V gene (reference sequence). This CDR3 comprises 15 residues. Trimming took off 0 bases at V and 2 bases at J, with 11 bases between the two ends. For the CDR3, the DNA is TGTGCCAGCAGCTTGGGCCACACCCCGAACTATGGCTACACCTTC. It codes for CASSLGHTPNYGYTF.

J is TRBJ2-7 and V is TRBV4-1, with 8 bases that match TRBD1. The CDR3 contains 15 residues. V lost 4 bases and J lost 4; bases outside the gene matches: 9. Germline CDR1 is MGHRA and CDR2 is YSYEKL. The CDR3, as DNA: TGCGCCAGCAGCCTCGGACAGGGTGCTACTTACGAGCAGTACTTC. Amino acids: CASSLGQGATYEQYF.

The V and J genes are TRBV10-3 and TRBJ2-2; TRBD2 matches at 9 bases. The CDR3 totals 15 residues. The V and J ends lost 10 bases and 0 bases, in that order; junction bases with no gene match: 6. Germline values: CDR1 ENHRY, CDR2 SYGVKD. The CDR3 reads CANGASGTNTGELFF. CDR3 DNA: TGTGCCAACGGGGCTAGCGGGACGAACACCGGGGAGCTGTTTTTT.

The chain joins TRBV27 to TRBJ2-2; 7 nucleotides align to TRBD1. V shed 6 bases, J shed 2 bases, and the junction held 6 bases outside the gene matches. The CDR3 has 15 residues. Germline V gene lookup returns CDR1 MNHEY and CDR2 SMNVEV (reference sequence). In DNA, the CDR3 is TGTGCCAGCAGAACCGGGACAGCCAACACCGGGGAGCTGTTTTTT. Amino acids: CASRTGTANTGELFF.

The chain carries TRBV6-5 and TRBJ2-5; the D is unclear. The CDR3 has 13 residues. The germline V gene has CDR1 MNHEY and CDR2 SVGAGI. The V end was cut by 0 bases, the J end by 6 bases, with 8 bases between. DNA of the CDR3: TGTGCCAGCAGTTACTCATTAGATCAGACCCAGTACTTC. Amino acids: CASSYSLDQTQYF.

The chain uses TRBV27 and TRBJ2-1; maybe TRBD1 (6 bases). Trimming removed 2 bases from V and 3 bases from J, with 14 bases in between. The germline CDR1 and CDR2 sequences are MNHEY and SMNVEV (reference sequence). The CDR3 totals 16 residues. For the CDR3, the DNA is TGTGCCAGCAGTTTAGGGGGCAGGTACGGCTACAATGAGCAGTTCTTC. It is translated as CASSLGGRYGYNEQFF.

CDR3 protein: CASSIFDRGPYNEQFF. DNA of the CDR3: TGTGCCAGTAGTATTTTTGACAGGGGTCCCTACAATGAGCAGTTCTTC. The rearrangement uses TRBV19 and TRBJ2-1; 8 bases line up with TRBD1. With 3 bases clipped from V and 2 bases from J, the junction kept 6 bases outside the gene matches. The CDR3 totals 16 residues. From germline, CDR1 is LNHDA and CDR2 SQIVND (reference sequence).

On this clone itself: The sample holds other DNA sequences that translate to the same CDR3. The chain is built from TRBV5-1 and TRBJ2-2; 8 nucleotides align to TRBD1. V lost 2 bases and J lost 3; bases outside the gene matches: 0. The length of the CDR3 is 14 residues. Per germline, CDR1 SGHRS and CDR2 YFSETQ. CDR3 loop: CASSLQGDTGELFF. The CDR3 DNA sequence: TGCGCCAGCAGCTTACAGGGGGACACCGGGGAGCTGTTTTTT. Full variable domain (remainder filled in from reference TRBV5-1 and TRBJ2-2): KAGVTQTPRYLIKTRGQQVTLSCSPISGHRSVSWYQQTPGQGLQFLFEYFSETQRNKGNFPGRFSGRQFSNSRSEMNVSTLELGDSALYLCASSLQGDTGELFFGEGSRLTVL.